The present T cell receptor beta chain was sequenced within a study of T cell responses to AZD1222 COVID-19 vaccine. Findings of the study overall: In all cases, repertoires were sampled only after the peak T cell response.

TCRdb's table, derived via immunoSEQ multiplex PCR, lists solely in-frame clones and lacks some. The data contain about 62,000 clones, 70% to 90% of them singletons. This clone occurred a few times. Its antigen remains unidentified. V shed 4 bases and J 5 bases; nucleotides not matched to a gene: 5. Looked up from germline, CDR1 is SGHDN and CDR2 is FVKESK. This CDR3 has 15 amino acids. The genes are TRBV14 and TRBJ1-3, with 10 bases matching TRBD1. The receptor was derived from an adult in good health. The source material was peripheral blood, sampled on day 0 of AZD1222 vaccination. The CDR3 DNA is TGTGCCAGCAGCCGGGACAGGGGTATACGAAACACCATATATTTT. This gives the protein CASSRDRGIRNTIYF.